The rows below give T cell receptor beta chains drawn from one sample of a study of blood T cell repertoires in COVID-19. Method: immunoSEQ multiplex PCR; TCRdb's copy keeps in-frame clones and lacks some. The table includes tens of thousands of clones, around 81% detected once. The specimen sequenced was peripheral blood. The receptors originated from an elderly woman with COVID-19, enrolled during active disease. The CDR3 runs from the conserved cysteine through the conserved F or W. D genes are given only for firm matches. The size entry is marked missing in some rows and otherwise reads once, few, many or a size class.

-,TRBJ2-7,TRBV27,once,CASQKGAPTETYEQYF,TGTGCCAGCCAGAAGGGAGCGCCGACGGAAACCTACGAGCAGTACTTC
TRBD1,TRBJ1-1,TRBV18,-,CASSPPQQGWNSAFF,TGTGCCAGCTCACCGCCTCAACAGGGGTGGAATTCAGCTTTCTTT
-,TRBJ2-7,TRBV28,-,CASRPEGFLYEQYF,TGTGCCAGCAGACCCGAGGGATTTCTGTACGAGCAGTACTTC
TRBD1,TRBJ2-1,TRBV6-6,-,CASSRGTGVLNNEQFF,TGTGCCAGCAGTCGAGGGACAGGGGTTCTGAACAATGAGCAGTTCTTC
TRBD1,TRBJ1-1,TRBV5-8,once,CAIPNDREAGTEAFF,TGTGCCATCCCGAATGACAGGGAAGCAGGGACTGAAGCTTTCTTT
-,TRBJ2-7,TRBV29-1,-,CSAKKGIGYEQYF,TGCAGCGCCAAAAAGGGGATTGGCTACGAGCAGTACTTC
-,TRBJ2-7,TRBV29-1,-,CSVAALQADEQYF,TGCAGCGTTGCGGCGCTACAGGCAGACGAGCAGTACTTC
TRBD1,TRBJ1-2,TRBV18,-,CASSPLGQVPANYGYTF,TGTGCCAGCTCACCACTAGGACAGGTACCAGCTAACTATGGCTACACCTTC
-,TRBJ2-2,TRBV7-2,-,CASSPGHPLRTGELFF,TGTGCCAGCAGCCCAGGGCATCCCCTTAGGACCGGGGAGCTGTTTTTT
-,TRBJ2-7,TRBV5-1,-,CASSLLEPLLGSGTRYEQYF,TGCGCCAGCAGCCTCTTGGAACCATTATTAGGGTCGGGAACACGATACGAGCAGTACTTC
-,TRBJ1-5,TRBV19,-,CASRNKSSSNQPQHF,TGTGCCAGTAGGAACAAAAGTTCTAGCAATCAGCCCCAGCATTTT
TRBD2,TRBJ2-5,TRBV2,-,CASRGTSGRKETQYF,TGTGCCAGCAGAGGGACTAGCGGGAGGAAAGAGACCCAGTACTTC
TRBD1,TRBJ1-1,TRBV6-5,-,CATREPGQGVPEAFF,TGTGCCACCCGGGAGCCGGGACAGGGGGTCCCTGAAGCTTTCTTT
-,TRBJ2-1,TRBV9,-,CASSVGGSSEQFF,TGTGCCAGCAGCGTAGGAGGGAGTAGTGAGCAGTTCTTC
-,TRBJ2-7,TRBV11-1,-,CASSLQVTGPYEQYF,TGTGCCAGCAGCTTACAGGTGACAGGCCCCTACGAGCAGTACTTC
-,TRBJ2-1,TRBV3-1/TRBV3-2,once,CASSQGQDSYNEQFF,TGTGCCAGCAGCCAAGGTCAGGATTCCTACAATGAGCAGTTCTTC
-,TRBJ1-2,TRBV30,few,CAYDGRANYGYTF,TGTGCCTACGACGGCAGGGCCAACTATGGCTACACCTTC
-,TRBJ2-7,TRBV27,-,CASSTRTGEQYF,TGTGCCAGCAGTACCCGGACTGGCGAGCAGTACTTC
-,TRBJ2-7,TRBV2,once,CASMGQGGYEQYF,TGTGCCAGCATGGGGCAGGGTGGCTACGAGCAGTACTTC
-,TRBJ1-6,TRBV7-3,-,CASSVGTTNSPLHF,TGTGCCAGCAGCGTAGGGACAACCAATTCACCCCTCCACTTT
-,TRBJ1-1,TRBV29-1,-,CSGQVTAEAFF,TGCAGCGGTCAAGTGACAGCTGAAGCTTTCTTT
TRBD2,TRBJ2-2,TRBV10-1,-,CASSDLWRGTNTGELFF,TGCGCCAGCAGTGACTTATGGCGGGGGACCAACACCGGGGAGCTGTTTTTT
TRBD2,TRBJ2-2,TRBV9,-,CASSVVASGRGGTGELFF,TGTGCCAGCAGCGTAGTCGCTAGCGGGAGAGGGGGCACCGGGGAGCTGTTTTTT
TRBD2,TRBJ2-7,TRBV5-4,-,CASSLGVGRVLGEQYF,TGTGCCAGCAGCTTGGGTGTCGGGAGGGTTCTGGGGGAGCAGTACTTC
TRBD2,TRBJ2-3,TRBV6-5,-,CASGRVGHTQYF,TGTGCCAGTGGGAGGGTGGGGCATACGCAGTATTTT
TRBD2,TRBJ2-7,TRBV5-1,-,CASSPTSGSLYEQYF,TGCGCCAGCAGCCCGACTAGCGGGAGCCTTTACGAGCAGTACTTC
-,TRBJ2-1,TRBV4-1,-,CASSQPGTSTWNEQFF,TGCGCCAGCAGCCAGCCCGGGACTTCAACCTGGAATGAGCAGTTCTTC
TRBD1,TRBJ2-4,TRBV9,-,CASSVRDRGENIQYF,TGTGCCAGCAGCGTCCGGGACAGGGGCGAAAACATTCAGTACTTC
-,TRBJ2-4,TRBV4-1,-,CASSTWGRKENIQYF,TGCGCCAGCAGCACCTGGGGGCGGAAAGAAAACATTCAGTACTTC
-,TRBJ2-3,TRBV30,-,CAWSVLTQYF,TGTGCCTGGAGTGTTCTAACGCAGTATTTT
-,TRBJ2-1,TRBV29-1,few,CSALPRTTDNEQFF,TGCAGCGCCCTCCCTCGGACAACAGACAATGAGCAGTTCTTC
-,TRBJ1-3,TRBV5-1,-,CASAPQASGNTIYF,TGCGCCAGTGCCCCCCAAGCTTCTGGAAACACCATATATTTT
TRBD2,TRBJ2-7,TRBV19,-,CASSIKIAGGIYEQYF,TGTGCCAGTAGTATCAAGATAGCGGGAGGGATCTACGAGCAGTACTTC
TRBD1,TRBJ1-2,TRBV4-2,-,CASSQDRATYYGYTF,TGTGCCAGCAGCCAGGACAGGGCAACCTATTATGGCTACACCTTC
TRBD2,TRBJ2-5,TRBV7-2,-,CASSGLAGVETQYF,TGTGCCAGCAGCGGACTAGCGGGAGTAGAGACCCAGTACTTC
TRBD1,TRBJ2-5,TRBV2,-,CASSSNLLTGQETQYF,TGTGCCAGCAGTTCCAACCTACTGACAGGGCAAGAGACCCAGTACTTC
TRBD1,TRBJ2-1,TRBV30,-,CAWNYRDRAYNEQFF,TGTGCCTGGAACTACCGGGACAGGGCATACAATGAGCAGTTCTTC
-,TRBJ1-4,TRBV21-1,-,CASSNVGSAEKLFF,TGTGCCAGCAGCAACGTCGGGTCGGCGGAAAAACTGTTTTTT
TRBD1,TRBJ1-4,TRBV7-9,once,CASSPGTGFEKLFF,TGTGCCAGCAGCCCAGGGACAGGGTTTGAAAAACTGTTTTTT
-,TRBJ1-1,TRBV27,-,CASSLGLLNTEAFF,TGTGCCAGCAGTCTGGGACTCCTGAACACTGAAGCTTTCTTT
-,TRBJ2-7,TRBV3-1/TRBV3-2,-,CASSLGHLRHEQYF,TGTGCCAGCAGCCTGGGACACCTACGCCACGAGCAGTACTTC
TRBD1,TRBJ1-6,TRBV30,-,CAWRGQQGQNSPLHF,TGTGCCTGGAGGGGACAACAGGGGCAAAATTCACCCCTCCACTTT
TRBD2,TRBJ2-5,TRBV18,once,CASSSTGLAQETQYF,TGTGCCAGCTCATCTACGGGACTAGCCCAAGAGACCCAGTACTTC
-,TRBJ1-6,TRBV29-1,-,CSVGWDKNSPLHF,TGCAGCGTTGGGTGGGACAAAAATTCACCCCTCCACTTT
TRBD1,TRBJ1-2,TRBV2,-,CASSNSGGYGYTF,TGTGCCAGCAGCAACTCAGGGGGTTATGGCTACACCTTC
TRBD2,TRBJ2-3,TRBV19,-,CASSIETSGRGTQYF,TGTGCCAGTAGTATAGAGACTAGCGGGAGAGGTACGCAGTATTTT
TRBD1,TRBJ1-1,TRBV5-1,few,CASRNRDRWGDTEAFF,TGCGCCAGCAGAAATCGGGACAGGTGGGGGGACACTGAAGCTTTCTTT
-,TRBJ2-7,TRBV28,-,CASSSTYEQYF,TGTGCCAGCAGTTCCACCTACGAGCAGTACTTC
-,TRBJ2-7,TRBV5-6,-,CASSLWDFPHEQYF,TGTGCCAGCAGCTTGTGGGACTTCCCCCACGAGCAGTACTTC
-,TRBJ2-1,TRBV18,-,CASSQGGLSYNEQFF,TGTGCCAGCTCACAAGGAGGGCTCTCCTACAATGAGCAGTTCTTC
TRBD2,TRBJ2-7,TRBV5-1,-,CASSPGTSGVAYEQYF,TGCGCCAGCAGCCCGGGGACTAGCGGGGTGGCCTACGAGCAGTACTTC
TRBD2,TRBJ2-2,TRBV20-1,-,CSASRPSGTGELFF,TGCAGTGCTAGTCGGCCTAGCGGGACCGGGGAGCTGTTTTTT
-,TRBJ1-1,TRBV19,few,CASSLKGGFFVMNTEAFF,TGTGCCAGTAGTCTTAAAGGGGGATTTTTCGTAATGAACACTGAAGCTTTCTTT
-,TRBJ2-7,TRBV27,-,CASRQGYEQYF,TGTGCCAGCAGACAGGGATACGAGCAGTACTTC
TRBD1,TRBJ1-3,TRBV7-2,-,CASSLDGQGRNTIYF,TGTGCCAGCAGCTTAGATGGACAGGGGAGAAACACCATATATTTT
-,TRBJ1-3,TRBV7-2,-,CASSLGLRSGNTIYF,TGTGCCAGCAGCCTAGGGCTGAGGTCCGGAAACACCATATATTTT
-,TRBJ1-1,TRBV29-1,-,CSALGGNTEAFF,TGCAGCGCTCTGGGGGGGAACACTGAAGCTTTCTTT